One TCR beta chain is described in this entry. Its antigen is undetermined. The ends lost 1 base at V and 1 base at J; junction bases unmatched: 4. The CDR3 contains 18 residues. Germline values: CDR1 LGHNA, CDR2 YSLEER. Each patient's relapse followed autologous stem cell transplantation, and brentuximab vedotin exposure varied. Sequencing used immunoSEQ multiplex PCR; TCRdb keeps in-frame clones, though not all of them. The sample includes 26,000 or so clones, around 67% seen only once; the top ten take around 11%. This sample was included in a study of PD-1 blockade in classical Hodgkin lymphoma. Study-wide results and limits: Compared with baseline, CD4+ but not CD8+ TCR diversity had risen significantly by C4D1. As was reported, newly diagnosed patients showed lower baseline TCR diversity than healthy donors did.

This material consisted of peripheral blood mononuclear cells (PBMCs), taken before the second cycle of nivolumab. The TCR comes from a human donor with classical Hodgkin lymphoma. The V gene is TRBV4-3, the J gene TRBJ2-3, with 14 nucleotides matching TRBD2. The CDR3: CASSQGLAGGRGTDTQYF. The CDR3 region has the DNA TGCGCCAGCAGCCAAGGACTAGCGGGGGGGAGGGGCACAGATACGCAGTATTTT.